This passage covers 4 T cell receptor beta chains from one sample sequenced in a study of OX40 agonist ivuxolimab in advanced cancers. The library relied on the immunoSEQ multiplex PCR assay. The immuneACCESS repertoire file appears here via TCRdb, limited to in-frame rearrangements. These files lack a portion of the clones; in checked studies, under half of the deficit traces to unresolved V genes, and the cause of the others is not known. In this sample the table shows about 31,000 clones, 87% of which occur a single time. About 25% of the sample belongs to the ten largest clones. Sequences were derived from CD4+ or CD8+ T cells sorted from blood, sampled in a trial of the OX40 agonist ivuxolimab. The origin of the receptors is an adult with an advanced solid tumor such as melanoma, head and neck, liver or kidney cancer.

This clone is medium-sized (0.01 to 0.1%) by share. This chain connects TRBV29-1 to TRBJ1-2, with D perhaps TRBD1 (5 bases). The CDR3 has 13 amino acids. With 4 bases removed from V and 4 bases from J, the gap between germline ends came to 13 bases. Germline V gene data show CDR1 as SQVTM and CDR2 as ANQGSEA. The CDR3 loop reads CSVVMGLGYGYTF. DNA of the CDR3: TGCAGCGTTGTGATGGGGCTCGGCTATGGCTACACCTTC.

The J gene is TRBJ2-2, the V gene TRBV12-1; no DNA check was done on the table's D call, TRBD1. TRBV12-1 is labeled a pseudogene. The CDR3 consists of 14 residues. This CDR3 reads CASNPDRVPGELFF. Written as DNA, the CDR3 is TGTGCCAGCAACCCCGACAGGGTGCCCGGGGAGCTGTTTTTT.

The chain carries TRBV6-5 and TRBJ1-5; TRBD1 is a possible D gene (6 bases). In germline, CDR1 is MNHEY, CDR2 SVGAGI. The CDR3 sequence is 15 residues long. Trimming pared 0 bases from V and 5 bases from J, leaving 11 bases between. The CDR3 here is CASSYSRDTYQPQHF. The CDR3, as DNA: TGTGCCAGCAGTTACTCGAGGGACACCTATCAGCCCCAGCATTTT.

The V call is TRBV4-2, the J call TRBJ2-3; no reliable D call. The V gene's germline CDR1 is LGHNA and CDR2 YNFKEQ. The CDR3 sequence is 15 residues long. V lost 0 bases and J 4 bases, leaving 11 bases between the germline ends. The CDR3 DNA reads TGTGCCAGCAGCCAAGAGTCGCGAGTAGCAGATACGCAGTATTTT. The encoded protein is CASSQESRVADTQYF.